The clone carrying this T cell receptor (beta chain) was seen a few times. Its cognate antigen is unknown. The source of the sample is a study of CD8 T cells in ankylosing spondylitis. Study-level findings and limits: Ankylosing spondylitis blood appeared to carry a characteristic TCR beta motif of roughly 8 highly homologous variants. Previously reported in reactive arthritis synovial fluid and blood were some of the motif variants.

Using its own MiXCR run on the 5' RACE reads, TCRdb lists one record per CDR3 protein. The sample shows approximately 550,000 distinct CDR3 sequences, roughly an eighth of them seen only once. Per the germline V gene, CDR1 is MNHEY and CDR2 is SVGEGT. With 8 bases removed from V and 5 bases from J, the gap between germline ends came to 11 bases. The CDR3 totals 12 residues. Sample: blood, either unsorted or a sorted T cell fraction (not recorded which). V is TRBV6-2 or TRBV6-3 and J is TRBJ2-3; D is unclear. This receptor was obtained from a male donor with ankylosing spondylitis. CDR3 nucleotide sequence: TGTGCCAGCTCGGCTTCACAAGATACGCAGTATTTT. Translated, it gives CASSASQDTQYF.